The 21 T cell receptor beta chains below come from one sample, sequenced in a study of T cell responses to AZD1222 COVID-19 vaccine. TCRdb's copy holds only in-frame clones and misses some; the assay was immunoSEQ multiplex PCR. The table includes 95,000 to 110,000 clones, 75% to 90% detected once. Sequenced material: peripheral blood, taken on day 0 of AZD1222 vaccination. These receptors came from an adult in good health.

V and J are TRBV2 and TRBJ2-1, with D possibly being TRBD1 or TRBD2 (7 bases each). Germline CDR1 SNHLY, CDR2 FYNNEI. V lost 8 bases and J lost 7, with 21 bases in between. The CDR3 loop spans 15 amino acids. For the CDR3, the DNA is TGTGCCAGCGCCGGGGGAGGGGGCTTCGGGAATGAGCAGTTCTTC. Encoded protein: CASAGGGGFGNEQFF.

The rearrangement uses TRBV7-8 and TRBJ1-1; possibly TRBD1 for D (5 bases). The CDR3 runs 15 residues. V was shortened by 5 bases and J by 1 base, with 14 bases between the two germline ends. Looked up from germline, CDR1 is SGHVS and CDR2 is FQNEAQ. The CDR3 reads CASSPRRQRNTEAFF. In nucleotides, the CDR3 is TGTGCCAGCAGCCCACGACGACAGAGGAACACTGAAGCTTTCTTT.

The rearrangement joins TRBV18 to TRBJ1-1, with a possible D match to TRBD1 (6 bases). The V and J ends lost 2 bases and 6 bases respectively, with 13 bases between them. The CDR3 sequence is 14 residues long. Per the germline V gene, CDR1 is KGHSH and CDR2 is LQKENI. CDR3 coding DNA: TGTGCCAGCTCACCAAATACAGGGACCGCTGAAGCTTTCTTT. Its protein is CASSPNTGTAEAFF.

The CDR3 loop reads CASSGGTGANYGYTF. Here the CDR3 DNA reads TGCGCCAGCAGCGGGGGGACAGGAGCTAACTATGGCTACACCTTC. The genes are TRBV5-1 and TRBJ1-2; TRBD1 matches at 8 bases. J gave up 0 bases and V 4 bases, and 5 bases lay outside the gene matches. CDR1 is SGHRS and CDR2 is YFSETQ in the germline V gene. CDR3 size: 15 residues.

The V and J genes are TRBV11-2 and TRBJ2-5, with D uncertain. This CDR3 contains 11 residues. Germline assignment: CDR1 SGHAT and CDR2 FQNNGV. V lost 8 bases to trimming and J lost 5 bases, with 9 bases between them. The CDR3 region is CASGKTETQYF. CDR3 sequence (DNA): TGTGCCAGCGGAAAAACGGAGACCCAGTACTTC.

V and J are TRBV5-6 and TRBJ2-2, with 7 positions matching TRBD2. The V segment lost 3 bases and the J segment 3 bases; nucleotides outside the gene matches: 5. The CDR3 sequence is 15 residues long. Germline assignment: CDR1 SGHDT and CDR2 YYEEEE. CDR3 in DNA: TGTGCCAGCAGCTGGACTAGTGGTGACACCGGGGAGCTGTTTTTT. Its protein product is CASSWTSGDTGELFF.

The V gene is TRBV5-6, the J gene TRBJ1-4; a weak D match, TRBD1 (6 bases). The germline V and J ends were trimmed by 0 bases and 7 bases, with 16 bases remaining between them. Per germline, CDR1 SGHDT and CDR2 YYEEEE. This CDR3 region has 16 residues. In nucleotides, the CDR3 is TGTGCCAGCAGCTTGGAGTCGGGGGGCGCCGGTGAAAAACTGTTTTTT. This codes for CASSLESGGAGEKLFF.

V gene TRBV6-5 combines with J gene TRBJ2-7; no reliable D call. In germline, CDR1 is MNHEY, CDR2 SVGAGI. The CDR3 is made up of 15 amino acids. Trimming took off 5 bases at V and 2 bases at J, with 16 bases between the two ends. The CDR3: CASSRTESPTYEQYF. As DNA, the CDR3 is TGTGCCAGCAGTCGTACGGAAAGCCCAACCTACGAGCAGTACTTC.

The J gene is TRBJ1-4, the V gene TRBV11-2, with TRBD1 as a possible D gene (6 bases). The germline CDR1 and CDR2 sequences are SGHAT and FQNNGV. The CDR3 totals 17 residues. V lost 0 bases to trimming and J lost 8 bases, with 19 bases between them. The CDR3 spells CASSLEYGTGQREKLFF. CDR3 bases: TGTGCCAGCAGCTTAGAGTATGGAACAGGGCAACGCGAAAAACTGTTTTTT.

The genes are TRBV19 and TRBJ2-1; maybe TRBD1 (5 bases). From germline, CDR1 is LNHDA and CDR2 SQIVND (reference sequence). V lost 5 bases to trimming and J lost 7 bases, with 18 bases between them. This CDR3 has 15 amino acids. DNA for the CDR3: TGTGCCAGTAGTGACTCATGGGGCTCTAGGAATGAGCAGTTCTTC. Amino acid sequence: CASSDSWGSRNEQFF.

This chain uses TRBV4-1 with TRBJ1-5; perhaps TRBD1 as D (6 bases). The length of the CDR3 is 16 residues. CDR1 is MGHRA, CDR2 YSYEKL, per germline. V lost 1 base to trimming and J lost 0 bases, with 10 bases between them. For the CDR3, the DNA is TGCGCCAGCAGCCAAGGGCTGGACAGTAGCAATCAGCCCCAGCATTTT. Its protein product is CASSQGLDSSNQPQHF.

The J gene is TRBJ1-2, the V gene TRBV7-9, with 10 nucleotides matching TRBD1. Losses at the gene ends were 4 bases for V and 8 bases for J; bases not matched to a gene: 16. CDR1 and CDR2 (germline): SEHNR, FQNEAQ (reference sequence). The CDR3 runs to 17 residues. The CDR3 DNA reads TGTGCCAGCAGCTCGCCCGGGACAGGGGCCCCCGGACTCGGCTACACCTTC. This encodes CASSSPGTGAPGLGYTF.

Written as DNA, the CDR3 is TGCAGCGTTGAAGCGGACCGGTCCTACGAGCAGTACTTC. It translates to CSVEADRSYEQYF. The gene calls are TRBV29-1 and TRBJ2-7; D call uncertain. The ends were cut back, 1 base at V and 1 base at J, with 8 bases in the middle. Germline V gene sequence: CDR1 SQVTM, CDR2 ANQGSEA. The length of the CDR3 is 13 residues.

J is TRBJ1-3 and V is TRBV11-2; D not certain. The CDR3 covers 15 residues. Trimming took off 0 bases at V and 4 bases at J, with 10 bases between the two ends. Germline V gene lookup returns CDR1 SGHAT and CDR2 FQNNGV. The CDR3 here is CASSLEDLGGNTIYF. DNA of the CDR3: TGTGCCAGCAGCTTAGAGGACCTAGGGGGAAACACCATATATTTT.

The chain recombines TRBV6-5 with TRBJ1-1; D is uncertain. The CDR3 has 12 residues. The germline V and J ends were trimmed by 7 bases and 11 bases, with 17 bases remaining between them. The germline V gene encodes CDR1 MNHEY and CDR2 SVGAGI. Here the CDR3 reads CASISPSRVAFF. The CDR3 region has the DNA TGTGCCAGCATCTCTCCAAGCAGAGTGGCTTTCTTT.

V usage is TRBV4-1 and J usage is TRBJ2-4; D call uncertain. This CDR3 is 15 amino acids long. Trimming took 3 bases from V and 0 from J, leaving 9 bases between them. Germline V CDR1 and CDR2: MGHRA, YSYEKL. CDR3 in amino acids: CASSQQGLAKNIQYF. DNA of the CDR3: TGCGCCAGCAGCCAGCAAGGATTAGCCAAAAACATTCAGTACTTC.

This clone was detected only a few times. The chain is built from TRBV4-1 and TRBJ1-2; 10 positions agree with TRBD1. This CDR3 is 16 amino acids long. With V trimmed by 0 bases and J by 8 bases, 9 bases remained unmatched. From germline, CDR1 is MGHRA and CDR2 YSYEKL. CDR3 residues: CASSQDPGQGFNGYTF. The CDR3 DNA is TGCGCCAGCAGCCAAGATCCGGGACAGGGGTTTAACGGCTACACCTTC.

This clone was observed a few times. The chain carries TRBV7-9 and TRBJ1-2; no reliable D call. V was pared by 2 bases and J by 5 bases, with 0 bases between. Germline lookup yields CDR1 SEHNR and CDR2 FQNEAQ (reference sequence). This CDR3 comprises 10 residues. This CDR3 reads CASSLYGYTF. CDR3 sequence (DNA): TGTGCCAGCAGCTTATATGGCTACACCTTC.

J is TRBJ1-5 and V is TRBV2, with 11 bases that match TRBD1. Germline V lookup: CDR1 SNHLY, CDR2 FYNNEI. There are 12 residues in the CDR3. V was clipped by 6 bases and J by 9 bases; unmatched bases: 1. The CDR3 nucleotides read TGTGCCAGCAGGGGACAGGGGGGGCCCCAGCATTTT. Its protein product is CASRGQGGPQHF.

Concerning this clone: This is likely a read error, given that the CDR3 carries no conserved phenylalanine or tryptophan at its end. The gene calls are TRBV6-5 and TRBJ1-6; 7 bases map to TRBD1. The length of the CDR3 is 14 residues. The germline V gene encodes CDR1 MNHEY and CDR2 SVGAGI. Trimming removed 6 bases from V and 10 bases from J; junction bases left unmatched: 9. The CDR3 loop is CASRSLTGQSPLHL. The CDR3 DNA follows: TGTGCCAGCAGATCCTTGACAGGGCAATCACCCCTCCACCTT.

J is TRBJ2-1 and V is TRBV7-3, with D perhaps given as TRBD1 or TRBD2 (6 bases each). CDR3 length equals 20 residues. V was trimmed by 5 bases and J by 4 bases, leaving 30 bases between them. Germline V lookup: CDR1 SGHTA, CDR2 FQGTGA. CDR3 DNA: TGTGCCAGCAGCAAGGGGGGCAGTTACAGTGGGGATCCCCGGTACAATGAGCAGTTCTTC. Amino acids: CASSKGGSYSGDPRYNEQFF.